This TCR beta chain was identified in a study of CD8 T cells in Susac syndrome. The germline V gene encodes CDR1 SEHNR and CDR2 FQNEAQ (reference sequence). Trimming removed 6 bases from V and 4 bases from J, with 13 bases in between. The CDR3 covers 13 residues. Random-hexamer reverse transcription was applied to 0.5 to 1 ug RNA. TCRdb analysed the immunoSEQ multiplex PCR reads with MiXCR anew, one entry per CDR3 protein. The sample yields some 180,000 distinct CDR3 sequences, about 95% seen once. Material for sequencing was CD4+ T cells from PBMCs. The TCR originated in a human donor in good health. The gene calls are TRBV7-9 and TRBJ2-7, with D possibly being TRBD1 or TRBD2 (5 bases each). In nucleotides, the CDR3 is TGTGCCAGCAGGAACACCAGGGAGTACGAGCAGTACTTC. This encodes CASRNTREYEQYF.